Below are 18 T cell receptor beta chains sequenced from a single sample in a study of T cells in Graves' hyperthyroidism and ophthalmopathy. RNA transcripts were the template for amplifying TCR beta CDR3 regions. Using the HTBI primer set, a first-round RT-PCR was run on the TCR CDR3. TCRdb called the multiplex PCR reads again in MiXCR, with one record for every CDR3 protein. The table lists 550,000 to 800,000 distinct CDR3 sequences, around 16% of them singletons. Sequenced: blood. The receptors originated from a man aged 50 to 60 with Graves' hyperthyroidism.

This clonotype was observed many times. The DNA for the CDR3 is TGCGCCAGCAGCTTGGCCGCAGGGGGCGACACTGAAGCTTTCTTT. It codes for CASSLAAGGDTEAFF. This chain links TRBV5-1 with TRBJ1-1, with 8 nucleotides matching TRBD1. Unmatched junction bases numbered 4, after V lost 0 bases and J lost 3 bases. Germline loops: CDR1 SGHRS, CDR2 YFSETQ. The CDR3 contains 15 residues.

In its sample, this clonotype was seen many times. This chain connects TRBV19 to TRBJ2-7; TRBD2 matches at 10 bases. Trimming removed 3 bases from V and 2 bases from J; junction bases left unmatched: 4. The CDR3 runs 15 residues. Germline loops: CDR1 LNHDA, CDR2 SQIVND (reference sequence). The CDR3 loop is CASSIKREGPYEQYF. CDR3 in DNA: TGTGCCAGTAGTATCAAGCGGGAGGGCCCCTACGAGCAGTACTTC.

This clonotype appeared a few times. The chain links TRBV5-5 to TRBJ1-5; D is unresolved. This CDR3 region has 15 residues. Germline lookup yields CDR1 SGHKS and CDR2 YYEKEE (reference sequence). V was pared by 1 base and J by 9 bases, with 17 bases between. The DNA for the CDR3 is TGTGCCAGCAGCTTGTCGCCCATAGTGTCCTGGCCCCAGCATTTT. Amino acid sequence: CASSLSPIVSWPQHF. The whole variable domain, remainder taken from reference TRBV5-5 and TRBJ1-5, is DAGVTQSPTHLIKTRGQQVTLRCSPISGHKSVSWYQQVLGQGPQFIFQYYEKEERGRGNFPDRFSARQFPNYSSELNVNALLLGDSALYLCASSLSPIVSWPQHFGDGTRLSIL.

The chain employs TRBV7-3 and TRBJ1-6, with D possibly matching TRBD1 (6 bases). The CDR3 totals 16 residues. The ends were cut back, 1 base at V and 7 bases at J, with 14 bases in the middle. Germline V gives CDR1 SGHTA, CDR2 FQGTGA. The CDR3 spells CASSLNTRGTNSPLHF. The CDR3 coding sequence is TGTGCCAGCAGCTTAAACACCAGGGGAACGAATTCACCCCTCCACTTT. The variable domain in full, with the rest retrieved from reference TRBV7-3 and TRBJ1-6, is GAGVSQTPSNKVTEKGKYVELRCDPISGHTALYWYRQSLGQGPEFLIYFQGTGAADDSGLPNDRFFAVRPEGSVSTLKIQRTERGDSAVYLCASSLNTRGTNSPLHFGNGTRLTVT.

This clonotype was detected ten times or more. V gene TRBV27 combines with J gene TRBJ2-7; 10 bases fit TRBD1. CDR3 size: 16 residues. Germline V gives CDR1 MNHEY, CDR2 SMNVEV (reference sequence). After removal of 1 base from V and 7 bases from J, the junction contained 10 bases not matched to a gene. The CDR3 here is CASSLFSGQGLGEQYF. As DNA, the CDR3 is TGTGCCAGCAGTTTATTTTCGGGACAGGGGCTCGGGGAGCAGTACTTC.

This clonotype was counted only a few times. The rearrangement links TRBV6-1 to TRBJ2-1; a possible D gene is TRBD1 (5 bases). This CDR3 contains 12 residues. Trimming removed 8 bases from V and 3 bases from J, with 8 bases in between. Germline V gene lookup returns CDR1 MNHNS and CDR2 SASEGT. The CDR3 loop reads CASGAYYNEQFF. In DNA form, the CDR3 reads TGTGCCAGCGGGGCATACTACAATGAGCAGTTCTTC.

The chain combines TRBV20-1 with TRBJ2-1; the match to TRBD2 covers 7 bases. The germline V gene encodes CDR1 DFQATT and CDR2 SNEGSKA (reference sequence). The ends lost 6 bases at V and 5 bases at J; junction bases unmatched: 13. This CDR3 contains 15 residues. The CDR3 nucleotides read TGCAGTGCAACATCGGTTTTAGCGGGTAACAATGAGCAGTTCTTC. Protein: CSATSVLAGNNEQFF.

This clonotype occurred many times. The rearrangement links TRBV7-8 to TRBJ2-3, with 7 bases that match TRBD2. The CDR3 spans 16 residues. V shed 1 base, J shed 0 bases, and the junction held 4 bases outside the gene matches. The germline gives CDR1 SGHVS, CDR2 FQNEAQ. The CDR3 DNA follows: TGTGCCAGCAGCTTAGGAAGACTAGCTAGCACAGATACGCAGTATTTT. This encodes CASSLGRLASTDTQYF. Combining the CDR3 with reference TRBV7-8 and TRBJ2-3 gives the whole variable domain GAGVSQSPRYKVAKRGQDVALRCDPISGHVSLFWYQQALGQGPEFLTYFQNEAQLDKSGLPSDRFFAERPEGSVSTLKIQRTQQEDSAVYLCASSLGRLASTDTQYFGPGTRLTVL.

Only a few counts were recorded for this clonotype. The CDR3: CASSRGAGTGATYTF. The CDR3 DNA reads TGTGCCAGCAGCCGGGGGGCCGGGACAGGGGCGACCTACACCTTC. The chain has TRBV7-2 and TRBJ1-2; 10 nucleotides match TRBD1. CDR3 length equals 15 residues. CDR1 and CDR2 (germline): SGHTA, FQGNSA. V was clipped by 5 bases and J by 10 bases; unmatched bases: 13.

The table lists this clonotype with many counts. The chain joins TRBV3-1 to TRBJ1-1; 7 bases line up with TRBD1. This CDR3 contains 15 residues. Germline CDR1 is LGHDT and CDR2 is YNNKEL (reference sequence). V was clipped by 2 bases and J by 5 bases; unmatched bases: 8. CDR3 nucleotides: TGTGCCAGCAGCCAAAATCCGGGACAGAGAACTGAAGCTTTCTTT. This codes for CASSQNPGQRTEAFF.

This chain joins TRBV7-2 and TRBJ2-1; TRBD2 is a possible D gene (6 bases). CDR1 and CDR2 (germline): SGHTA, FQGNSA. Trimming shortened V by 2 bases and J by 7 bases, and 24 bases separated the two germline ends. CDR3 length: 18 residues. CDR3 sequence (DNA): TGTGCCAGCAGCTTAACTTGGGGGAGGCCCTCCCTTGGGAATGAGCAGTTCTTC. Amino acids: CASSLTWGRPSLGNEQFF.

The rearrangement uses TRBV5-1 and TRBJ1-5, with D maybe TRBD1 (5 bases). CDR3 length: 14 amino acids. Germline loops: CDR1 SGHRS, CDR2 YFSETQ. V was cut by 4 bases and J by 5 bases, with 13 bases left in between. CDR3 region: CASSLRWGDQPQHF. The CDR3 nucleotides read TGCGCCAGCAGCCTCCGATGGGGGGATCAGCCCCAGCATTTT.

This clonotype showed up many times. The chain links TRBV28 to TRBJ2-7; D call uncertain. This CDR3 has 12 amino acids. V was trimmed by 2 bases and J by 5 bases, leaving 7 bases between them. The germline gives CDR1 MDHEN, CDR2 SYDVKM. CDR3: CASSLRPNEQYF. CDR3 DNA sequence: TGTGCCAGCAGTTTAAGGCCGAACGAGCAGTACTTC. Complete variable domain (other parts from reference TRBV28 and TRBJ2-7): DVKVTQSSRYLVKRTGEKVFLECVQDMDHENMFWYRQDPGLGLRLIYFSYDVKMKEKGDIPEGYSVSREKKERFSLILESASTNQTSMYLCASSLRPNEQYFGPGTRLTVT.

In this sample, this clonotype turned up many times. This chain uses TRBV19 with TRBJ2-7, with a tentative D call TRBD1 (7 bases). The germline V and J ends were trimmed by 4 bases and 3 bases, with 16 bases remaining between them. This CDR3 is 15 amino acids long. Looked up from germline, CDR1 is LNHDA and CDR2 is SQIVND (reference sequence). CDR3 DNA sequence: TGTGCCAGTAGTACATCGACAGGGAGGAACTACGAGCAGTACTTC. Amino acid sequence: CASSTSTGRNYEQYF.

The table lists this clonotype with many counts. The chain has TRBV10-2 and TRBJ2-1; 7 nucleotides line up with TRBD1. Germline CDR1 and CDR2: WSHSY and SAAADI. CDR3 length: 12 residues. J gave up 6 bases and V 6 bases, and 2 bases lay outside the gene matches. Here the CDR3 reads CASRDRVNEQFF. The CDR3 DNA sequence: TGCGCCAGCAGAGACAGGGTCAATGAGCAGTTCTTC.

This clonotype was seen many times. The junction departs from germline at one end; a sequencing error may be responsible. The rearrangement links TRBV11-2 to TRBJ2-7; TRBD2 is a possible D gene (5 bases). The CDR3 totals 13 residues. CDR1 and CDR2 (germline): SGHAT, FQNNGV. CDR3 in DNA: TGTGCCAGCAGCTTAGAGCGGGTCGGAAGTGAGGACTTC. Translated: CASSLERVGSEDF.

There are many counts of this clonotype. For the CDR3, the DNA is TGTGCCAGCAGCCAATACGCCGATGCGGCCTACGAGCAGTACTTC. The encoded protein is CASSQYADAAYEQYF. The V and J genes are TRBV3-1 and TRBJ2-7; no clear D gene. Germline lookup yields CDR1 LGHDT and CDR2 YNNKEL (reference sequence). The CDR3 runs to 15 residues. The V gene lost 2 bases and the J gene lost 2 bases, with 13 bases spanning the gap.

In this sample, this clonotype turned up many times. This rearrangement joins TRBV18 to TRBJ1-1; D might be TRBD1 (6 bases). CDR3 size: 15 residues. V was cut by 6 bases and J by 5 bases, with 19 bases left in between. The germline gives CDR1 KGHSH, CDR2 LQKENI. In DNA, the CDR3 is TGTGCCAGCTCCATGAGCCGGGGGGCTGGAACTGAAGCTTTCTTT. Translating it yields CASSMSRGAGTEAFF.